This is a list of T cell receptor beta chains from one sample in a study of T cells in localized non-small cell lung cancer. Libraries were prepared by immunoSEQ multiplex PCR; TCRdb keeps only in-frame clonotypes and omits some of them. The table shows about 1,100 clones, with 15% to 25% occurring only once. The sample was lung tumor tissue, taken before any cancer treatment. The origin of the receptors is a female donor over 55 with stage I squamous cell lung carcinoma. Both conserved end residues are part of each CDR3. D genes are given only for firm matches. Where a row states a size, it is once, few, many or the class of an expanded clone; other rows omit it.

-,-,TRBJ2-2,TRBV5-1,TGCGCCAGCAGCTTGTTACTAGCGAACACCGGGGAGCTGTTTTTT,CASSLLLANTGELFF
-,-,TRBJ2-3,TRBV11-3,TGTGCCAGCAGCCACTTTACTAGTTGGGCAGATACGCAGTATTTT,CASSHFTSWADTQYF
-,few,TRBJ2-5,TRBV11-3,TGTGCCAGCAGCTCCTCATCCGGGACTGGAGAAGAGACCCAGTACTTC,CASSSSSGTGEETQYF
-,-,TRBJ1-2,TRBV11-3,TGTGCCAGCAGCTTCCGGGCGGCAGGGCCTCTTCGAGGGGGTGGCTACACCTTC,CASSFRAAGPLRGGGYTF
TRBD1,-,TRBJ1-1,TRBV12-5,TGTGCTAGTGGTTTGGGACAGGGGTGGTTGTCACCTGAAGCTTTCTTT,CASGLGQGWLSPEAFF
-,few,TRBJ2-1,TRBV1,TGCGCCAGCAGCCCCCCCCCGGGACGACTAGGAGGGGACAATGAGCAGTTCTTC,CASSPPPGRLGGDNEQFF
-,-,TRBJ1-2,TRBV1,TGCGCCAGCAGCCAAGCTGGGGGCAACTATGGCTACACCTTC,CASSQAGGNYGYTF
TRBD2,-,TRBJ2-4,TRBV23-1,TGCGCCAGCAGTTTCCTATGTAGAACTAGCGGGAGGGCCAAAGTAAACATTCAGTACTTC,CASSFLCRTSGRAKVNIQYF
TRBD2,-,TRBJ2-7,TRBV29-1,TGCAGCGCCCGGGGACTAGCGGGCGCCCTTATGAGCTACGAGCAGTACTTC,CSARGLAGALMSYEQYF
-,-,TRBJ1-3,TRBV7-6,TGTGCCAGCAGCTTAGTCGCGGTTACTGGAAACACCATATATTTT,CASSLVAVTGNTIYF
-,-,TRBJ2-2,TRBV6-8,TGTGCCAGCAGGTTTTTTCAAGGGAACACCGGGGAGCTGTTTTTT,CASRFFQGNTGELFF
TRBD1,few,TRBJ2-1,TRBV6-8,TGTGCCAGCGGAGAACAGGGGGCTGGAGATGAGCAGTTCTTC,CASGEQGAGDEQFF
TRBD2,-,TRBJ2-1,TRBV29-1,TGCAGCGTTGGGCGGGAGTCCTATGAGCAGTTCTTC,CSVGRESYEQFF
-,once,TRBJ2-5,TRBV30,TGTGCCTGGAGGACTCTAGGGGAGACCCAGTACTTC,CAWRTLGETQYF
-,medium-sized,TRBJ2-1,TRBV11-3,TGTGCCAGCAGCTTAATTGGTGGGTCCTACAATGAGCAGTTCTTC,CASSLIGGSYNEQFF
TRBD2,few,TRBJ2-3,TRBV11-3,TGTGCCAGCAGCCCCGGACTAGCGGGAGGACTGGATACGCAGTATTTT,CASSPGLAGGLDTQYF
-,medium-sized,TRBJ2-7,TRBV11-3,TGTGCCAGCAGCCCGGGACCGGGCTTATACGAGCAGTACTTC,CASSPGPGLYEQYF
TRBD2,few,TRBJ2-1,TRBV9,TGTGCCAGCAGCTCCCGCAACCTCGCGGGAGGTCCCAATGAGCAGTTCTTC,CASSSRNLAGGPNEQFF
-,large,TRBJ1-1,TRBV11-3,TGTGCCAGCAGCTTAGAAGGGGTCCCGAAGACTGAAGCTTTCTTT,CASSLEGVPKTEAFF
-,-,TRBJ1-2,TRBV9,TGTGCCAGCAGCTCCCTCCCAGGGATGGGCTACACCTTC,CASSSLPGMGYTF
-,-,TRBJ1-1,TRBV5-1,TGCGCCAGCAGCTTGGAGACGTCAGGGTCTGAAGCTTTCTTT,CASSLETSGSEAFF
-,medium-sized,TRBJ2-2,TRBV11-3,TGTGCCAGCAGTCTGACGGCGGTCACGAACACCGGGGAGCTGTTTTTT,CASSLTAVTNTGELFF
-,medium-sized,TRBJ2-1,TRBV6-8,TGTGCCAGCAAAGACCTGACCGGGTCGGACAATGAGCAGTTCTTC,CASKDLTGSDNEQFF
TRBD2,few,TRBJ2-2,TRBV11-3,TGTGCCAGCAGCTTCGGCCATATGGGCGGGAGCGCCGGGGAGCTGTTTTTT,CASSFGHMGGSAGELFF
-,few,TRBJ2-7,TRBV9,TGTGCCAGCAGTGTACTAGCTAACGAGCAGTACTTC,CASSVLANEQYF
TRBD2,-,TRBJ2-1,TRBV10-2,TGCGCCAGCAGCGTGAAGGGCGGGAGTTCCTACAATGAGCAGTTCTTC,CASSVKGGSSYNEQFF
-,-,TRBJ2-3,TRBV9,TGTGCCAGCAGCGCCCTTTCGAGCACAGATACGCAGTATTTT,CASSALSSTDTQYF
-,-,TRBJ2-7,TRBV14,TGTGCCAGCAGCCAACACCCCGCATGGGAGCAGTACTTC,CASSQHPAWEQYF
-,-,TRBJ2-1,TRBV6-8,TGTGCCAGCAGTTTGGCGTACCCAGTGGGAGCGGAGCAGTTCTTC,CASSLAYPVGAEQFF
-,-,TRBJ1-5,TRBV10-2,TGCGCCAGCAGTGGGACTTCCATTAATCAGCCCCAGCATTTT,CASSGTSINQPQHF
-,few,TRBJ1-2,TRBV4-1,TGCGCCAGCAGCCAAGATACCCGGACTTGGGGCTACACCTTC,CASSQDTRTWGYTF
-,-,TRBJ2-1,TRBV12-5,TGTGCTAGTGGTTTTTACAATGAGCAGTTCTTC,CASGFYNEQFF
-,-,TRBJ2-2,TRBV11-3,TGTGCCAGCAGCTTAAATAGACTTTCCGCCGGGGAGCTGTTTTTT,CASSLNRLSAGELFF
TRBD1,few,TRBJ2-7,TRBV11-3,TGTGCCAGCAGTTCTATACCGGGACAGAGAACACTTACCTACGAGCAGTACTTC,CASSSIPGQRTLTYEQYF
-,few,TRBJ2-1,TRBV19,TGTGCCAGTAGTCCGGGTGGTCTAGGGAGCCTCGGCAATGAGCAGTTCTTC,CASSPGGLGSLGNEQFF
-,medium-sized,TRBJ2-1,TRBV6-8,TGTGCCAGCAGCCTCAGGGGGAGGAGGTACAATGAGCAGTTCTTC,CASSLRGRRYNEQFF
TRBD1,-,TRBJ1-2,TRBV11-3,TGTGCCAGCAGCTTGGTAACAGGGGAGGGCTATGGCTACACCTTC,CASSLVTGEGYGYTF
TRBD2,-,TRBJ2-1,TRBV11-3,TGTGCCAGCAGCTTAGGAGGGGGACTAGCGGGCAACAATGAGCAGTTCTTC,CASSLGGGLAGNNEQFF
TRBD1,-,TRBJ2-1,TRBV19,TGTGCCAGTAGTGCTAACACAGGGGGCGCGGGGCAGTTCTTC,CASSANTGGAGQFF
-,few,TRBJ1-4,TRBV6-8,TGTGCCAGCAGCAGACGATGGGGAGAGGATGAAAAACTGTTTTTT,CASSRRWGEDEKLFF
TRBD1,few,TRBJ1-2,TRBV30,TGTGCCTGGAGTTCACCCGGGACAGGTTATATTCGGCGTGGCTACACCTTC,CAWSSPGTGYIRRGYTF
-,few,TRBJ2-7,TRBV6-8,TGTGCCAGCAGTTACTCGACACTAGTGCGGGAGCAGTACTTC,CASSYSTLVREQYF
-,few,TRBJ1-2,TRBV11-3,TGTGCCAGCAGCGCGCGCGGCGGCGCCGATGGCTACACCTTC,CASSARGGADGYTF
TRBD2,medium-sized,TRBJ2-6,TRBV9,TGTGCCAGCAGCCCAGGACTAGCGGGCTTTTCTGGGGCCAACGTCCTGACTTTC,CASSPGLAGFSGANVLTF
TRBD1,-,TRBJ1-5,TRBV6-8,TGTGCCAGCAGGTATCTCGTGACAGGGACGCCCAATAGCAATCAGCCCCAGCATTTT,CASRYLVTGTPNSNQPQHF
TRBD1,-,TRBJ1-1,TRBV11-3,TGTGCCAGCAGCTTTTACTGGGGACAGAATACTGAAGCTTTCTTT,CASSFYWGQNTEAFF